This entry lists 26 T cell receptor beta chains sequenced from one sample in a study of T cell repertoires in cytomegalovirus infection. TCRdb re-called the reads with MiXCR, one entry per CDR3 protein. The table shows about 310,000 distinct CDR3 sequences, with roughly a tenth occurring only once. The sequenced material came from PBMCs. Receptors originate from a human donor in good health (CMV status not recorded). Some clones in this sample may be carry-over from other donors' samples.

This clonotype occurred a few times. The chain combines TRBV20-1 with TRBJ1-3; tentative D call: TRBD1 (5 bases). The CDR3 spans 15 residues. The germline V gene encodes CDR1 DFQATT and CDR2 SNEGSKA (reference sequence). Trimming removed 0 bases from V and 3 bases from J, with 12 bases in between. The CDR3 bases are TGCAGTGCTAGAGATGGGGGGGTTGTTGGAAACACCATATATTTT. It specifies CSARDGGVVGNTIYF.

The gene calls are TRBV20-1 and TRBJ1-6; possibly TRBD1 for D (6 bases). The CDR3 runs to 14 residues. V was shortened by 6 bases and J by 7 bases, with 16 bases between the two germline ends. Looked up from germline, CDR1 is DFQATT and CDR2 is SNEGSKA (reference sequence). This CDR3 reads CSAKGGGPNSPLHF. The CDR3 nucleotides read TGCAGTGCCAAGGGGGGGGGTCCAAATTCACCCCTCCACTTT.

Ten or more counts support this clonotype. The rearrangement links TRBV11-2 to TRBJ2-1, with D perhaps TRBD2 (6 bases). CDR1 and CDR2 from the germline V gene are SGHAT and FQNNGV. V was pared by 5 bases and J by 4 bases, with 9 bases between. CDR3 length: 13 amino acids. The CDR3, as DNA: TGTGCCAGCAGCCTCCGGGAGTACAATGAGCAGTTCTTC. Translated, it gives CASSLREYNEQFF.

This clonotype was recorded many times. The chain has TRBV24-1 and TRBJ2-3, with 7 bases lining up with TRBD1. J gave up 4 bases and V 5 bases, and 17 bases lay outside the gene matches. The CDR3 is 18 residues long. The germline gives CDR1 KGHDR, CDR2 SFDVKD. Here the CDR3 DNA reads TGTGCCACCAGTGCGCGGAGGACAGGACCCCTTGGTGCAGATACGCAGTATTTT. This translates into CATSARRTGPLGADTQYF.

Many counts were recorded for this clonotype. The CDR3 reads CSARDLRQTNQPQHF. CDR3 bases: TGCAGTGCTAGAGATTTGAGGCAGACGAATCAGCCCCAGCATTTT. This chain connects TRBV20-1 to TRBJ1-5; D not resolved. This CDR3 is 15 amino acids long. Trimming cost V 0 bases and J 4 bases, with 13 bases left between them. Germline loops: CDR1 DFQATT, CDR2 SNEGSKA (reference sequence).

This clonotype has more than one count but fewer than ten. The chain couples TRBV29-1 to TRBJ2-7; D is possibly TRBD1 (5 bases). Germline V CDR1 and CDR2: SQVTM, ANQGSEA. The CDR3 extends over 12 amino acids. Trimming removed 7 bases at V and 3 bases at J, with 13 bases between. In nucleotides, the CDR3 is TGCAGCGCTACGACAGACGTCTACGAGCAGTACTTC. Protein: CSATTDVYEQYF.

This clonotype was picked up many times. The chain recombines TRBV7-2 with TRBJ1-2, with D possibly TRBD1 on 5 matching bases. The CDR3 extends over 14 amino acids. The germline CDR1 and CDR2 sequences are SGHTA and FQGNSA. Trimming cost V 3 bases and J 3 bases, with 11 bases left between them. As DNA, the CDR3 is TGTGCCAGCAGCTTGGACATGGGGGACTATGGCTACACCTTC. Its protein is CASSLDMGDYGYTF.

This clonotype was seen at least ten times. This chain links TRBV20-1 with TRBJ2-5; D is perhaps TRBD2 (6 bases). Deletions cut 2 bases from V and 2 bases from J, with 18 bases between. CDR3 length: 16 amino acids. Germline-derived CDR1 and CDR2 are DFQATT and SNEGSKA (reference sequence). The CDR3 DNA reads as TGCAGTGCTAGAAAAATGGGGGGAACCCAACAAGAGACCCAGTACTTC. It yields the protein CSARKMGGTQQETQYF.

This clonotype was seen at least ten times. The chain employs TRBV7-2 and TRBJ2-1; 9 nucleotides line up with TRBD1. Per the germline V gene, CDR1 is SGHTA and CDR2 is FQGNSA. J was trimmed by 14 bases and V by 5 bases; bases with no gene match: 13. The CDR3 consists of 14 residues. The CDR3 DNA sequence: TGTGCCAGCAGCCCAACGGACAGGGGCCGTAACAAGTTCTTC. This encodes CASSPTDRGRNKFF.

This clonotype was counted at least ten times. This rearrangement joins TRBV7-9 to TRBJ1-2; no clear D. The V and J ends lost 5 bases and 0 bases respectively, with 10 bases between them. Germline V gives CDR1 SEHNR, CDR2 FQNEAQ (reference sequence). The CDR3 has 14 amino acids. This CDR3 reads CASSPRQANYGYTF. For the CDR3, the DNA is TGTGCCAGCAGCCCCAGGCAGGCTAACTATGGCTACACCTTC.

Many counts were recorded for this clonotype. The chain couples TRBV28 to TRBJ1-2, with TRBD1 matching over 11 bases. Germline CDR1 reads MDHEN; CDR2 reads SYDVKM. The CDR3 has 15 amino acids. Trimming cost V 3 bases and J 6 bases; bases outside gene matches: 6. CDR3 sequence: CASSLGGQGVNGYTF. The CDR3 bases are TGTGCCAGCAGTTTGGGGGGACAGGGGGTCAATGGCTACACCTTC.

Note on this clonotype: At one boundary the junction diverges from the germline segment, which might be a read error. CDR3 in DNA: TGTGCCAGCAGAGAAGAGGGGGTAGAGACCCAGTACTTC. Translating it yields CASREEGVETQYF. The J gene is TRBJ2-5, the V gene TRBV2; the D gene is possibly TRBD1 (6 bases). Germline assignment: CDR1 SNHLY and CDR2 FYNNEI. CDR3 length: 13 residues.

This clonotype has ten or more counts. CDR3 nucleotide sequence: TGTGCCATCAGTCCTGGACAAACCTACGAGCAGTACTTC. Protein sequence: CAISPGQTYEQYF. V and J are TRBV10-3 and TRBJ2-7, with D perhaps matching TRBD1 (5 bases). There are 13 residues in the CDR3. Looked up from germline, CDR1 is ENHRY and CDR2 is SYGVKD. Trimming took 5 bases from V and 2 from J, leaving 10 bases between them.

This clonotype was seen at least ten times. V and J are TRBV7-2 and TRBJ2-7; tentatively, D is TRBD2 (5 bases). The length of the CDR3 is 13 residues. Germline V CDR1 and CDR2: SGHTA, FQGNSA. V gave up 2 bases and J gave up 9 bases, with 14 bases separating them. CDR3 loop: CASSLKPGRVQYV. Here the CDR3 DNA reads TGTGCCAGCAGCTTAAAGCCCGGGCGGGTGCAGTACGTC.

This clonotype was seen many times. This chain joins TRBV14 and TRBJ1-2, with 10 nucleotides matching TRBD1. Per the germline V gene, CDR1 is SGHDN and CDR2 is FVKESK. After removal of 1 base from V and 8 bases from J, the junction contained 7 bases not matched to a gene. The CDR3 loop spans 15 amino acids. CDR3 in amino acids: CASSQAPDRGDGYTF. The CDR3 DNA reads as TGTGCCAGCAGCCAAGCCCCGGACAGGGGGGACGGCTACACCTTC.

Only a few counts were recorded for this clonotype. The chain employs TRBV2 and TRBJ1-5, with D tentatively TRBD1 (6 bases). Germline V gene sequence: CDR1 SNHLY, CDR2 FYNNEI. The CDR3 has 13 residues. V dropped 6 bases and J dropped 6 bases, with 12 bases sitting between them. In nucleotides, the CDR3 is TGTGCCAGCAGCTACAGGGTTGGTCAGCCCCAGCATTTT. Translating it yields CASSYRVGQPQHF.

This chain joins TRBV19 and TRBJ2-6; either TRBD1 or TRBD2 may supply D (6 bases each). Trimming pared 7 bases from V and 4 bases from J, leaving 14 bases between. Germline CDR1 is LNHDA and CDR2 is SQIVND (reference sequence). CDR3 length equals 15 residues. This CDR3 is CASTMGAGGANVLTF. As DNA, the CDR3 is TGTGCCAGTACCATGGGGGCGGGGGGGGCCAACGTCCTGACTTTC.

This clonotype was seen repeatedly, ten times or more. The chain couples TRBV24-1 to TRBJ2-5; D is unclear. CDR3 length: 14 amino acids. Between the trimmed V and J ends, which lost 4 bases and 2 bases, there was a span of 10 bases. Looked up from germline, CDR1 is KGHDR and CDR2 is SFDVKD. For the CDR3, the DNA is TGTGCCACCAGTGACACCGGTTCTCAAGAGACCCAGTACTTC. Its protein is CATSDTGSQETQYF.

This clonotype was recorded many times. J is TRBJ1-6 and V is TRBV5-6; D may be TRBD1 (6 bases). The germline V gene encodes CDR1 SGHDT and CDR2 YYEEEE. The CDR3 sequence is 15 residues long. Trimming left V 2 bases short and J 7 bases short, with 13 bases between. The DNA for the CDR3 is TGTGCCAGCAGCTTCCCCGGGACACAGAATTCACCCCTCCACTTT. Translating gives CASSFPGTQNSPLHF.

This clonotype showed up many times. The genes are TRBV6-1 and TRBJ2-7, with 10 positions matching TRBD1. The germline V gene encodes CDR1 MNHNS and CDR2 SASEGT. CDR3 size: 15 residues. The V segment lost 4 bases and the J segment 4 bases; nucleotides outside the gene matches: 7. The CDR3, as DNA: TGTGCCAGCAGTGGATGGACAGGGGGGAATTACGAGCAGTACGTC. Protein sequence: CASSGWTGGNYEQYV.

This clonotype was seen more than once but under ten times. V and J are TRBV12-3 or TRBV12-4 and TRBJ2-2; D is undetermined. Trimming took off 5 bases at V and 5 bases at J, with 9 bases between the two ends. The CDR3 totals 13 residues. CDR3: CASSRVWTGELFF. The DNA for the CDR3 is TGTGCCAGCAGTAGAGTGTGGACCGGGGAGCTGTTTTTT.

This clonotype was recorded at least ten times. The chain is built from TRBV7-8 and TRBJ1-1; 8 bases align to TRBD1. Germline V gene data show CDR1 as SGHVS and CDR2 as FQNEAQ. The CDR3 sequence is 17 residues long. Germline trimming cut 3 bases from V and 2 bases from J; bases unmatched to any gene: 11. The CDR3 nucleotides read TGTGCCAGCAGCTTTGACCCAGACAGGGGTCCAAACACTGAAGCTTTCTTT. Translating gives CASSFDPDRGPNTEAFF.

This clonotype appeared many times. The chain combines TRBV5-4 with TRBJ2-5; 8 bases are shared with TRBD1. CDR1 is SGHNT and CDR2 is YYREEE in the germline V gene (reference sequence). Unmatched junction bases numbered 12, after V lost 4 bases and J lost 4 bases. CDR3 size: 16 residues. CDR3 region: CASSLGGQAGIETQYF. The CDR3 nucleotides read TGTGCCAGCAGCCTGGGGGGACAGGCTGGGATAGAGACCCAGTACTTC.

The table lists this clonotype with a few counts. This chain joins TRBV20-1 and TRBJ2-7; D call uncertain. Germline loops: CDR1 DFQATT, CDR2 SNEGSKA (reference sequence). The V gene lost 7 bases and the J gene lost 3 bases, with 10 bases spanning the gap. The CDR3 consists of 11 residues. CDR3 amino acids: CSVKDGYEQYF. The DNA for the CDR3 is TGCAGTGTTAAGGACGGCTACGAGCAGTACTTC.

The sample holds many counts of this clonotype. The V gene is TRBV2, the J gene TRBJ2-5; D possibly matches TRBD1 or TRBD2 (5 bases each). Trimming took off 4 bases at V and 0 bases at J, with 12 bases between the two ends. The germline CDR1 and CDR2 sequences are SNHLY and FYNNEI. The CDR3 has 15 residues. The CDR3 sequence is CASSGGIEYQETQYF. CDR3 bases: TGTGCCAGCAGTGGGGGGATCGAGTACCAAGAGACCCAGTACTTC.

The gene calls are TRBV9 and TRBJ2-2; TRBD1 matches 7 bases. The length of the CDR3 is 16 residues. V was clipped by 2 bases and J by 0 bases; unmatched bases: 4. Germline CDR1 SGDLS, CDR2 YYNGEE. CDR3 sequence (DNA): TGTGCCAGCAGCGTGATGGGACAGACGAACACCGGGGAGCTGTTTTTT. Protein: CASSVMGQTNTGELFF.